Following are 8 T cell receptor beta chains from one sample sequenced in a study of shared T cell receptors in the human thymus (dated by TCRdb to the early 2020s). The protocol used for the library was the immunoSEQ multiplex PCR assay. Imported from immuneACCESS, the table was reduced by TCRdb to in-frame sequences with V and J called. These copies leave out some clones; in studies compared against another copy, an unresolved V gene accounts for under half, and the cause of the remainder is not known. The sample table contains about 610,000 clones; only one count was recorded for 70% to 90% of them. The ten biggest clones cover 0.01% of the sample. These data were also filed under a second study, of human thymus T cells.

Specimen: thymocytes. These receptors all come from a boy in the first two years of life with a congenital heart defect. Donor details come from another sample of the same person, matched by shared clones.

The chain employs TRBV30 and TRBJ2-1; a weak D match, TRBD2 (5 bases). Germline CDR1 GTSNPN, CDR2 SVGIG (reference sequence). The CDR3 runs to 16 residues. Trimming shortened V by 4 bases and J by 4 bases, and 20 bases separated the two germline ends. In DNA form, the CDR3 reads TGTGCCTGGACCCCGGGGTGGGAGCGAGAATACAATGAGCAGTTCTTC. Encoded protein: CAWTPGWEREYNEQFF. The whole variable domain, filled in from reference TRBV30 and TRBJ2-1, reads SQTIHQWPATLVQPVGSPLSLECTVEGTSNPNLYWYRQAAGRGLQLLFYSVGIGQISSEVPQNLSASRPQDRQFILSSKKLLLSDSGFYLCAWTPGWEREYNEQFFGPGTRLTVL.

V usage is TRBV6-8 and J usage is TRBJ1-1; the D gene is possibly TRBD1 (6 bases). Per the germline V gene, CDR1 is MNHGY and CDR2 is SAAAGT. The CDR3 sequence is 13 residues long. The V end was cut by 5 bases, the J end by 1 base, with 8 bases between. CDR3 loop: CASSRGQNTEAFF. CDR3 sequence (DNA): TGTGCCAGCAGTCGGGGACAGAACACTGAAGCTTTCTTT.

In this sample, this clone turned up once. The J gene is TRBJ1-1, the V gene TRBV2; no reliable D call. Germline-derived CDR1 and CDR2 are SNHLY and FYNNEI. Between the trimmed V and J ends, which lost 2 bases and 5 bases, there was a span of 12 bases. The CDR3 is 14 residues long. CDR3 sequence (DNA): TGTGCCAGCAGTGAACAGGCAGAAGTGACTGAAGCTTTCTTT. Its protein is CASSEQAEVTEAFF.

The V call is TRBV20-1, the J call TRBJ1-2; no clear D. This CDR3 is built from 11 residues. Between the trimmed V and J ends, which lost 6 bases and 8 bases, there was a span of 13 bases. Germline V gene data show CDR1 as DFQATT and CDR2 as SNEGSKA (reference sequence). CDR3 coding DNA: TGCAGTGCCTCTAGACGAGGAGGCTACACCTTC. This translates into CSASRRGGYTF.

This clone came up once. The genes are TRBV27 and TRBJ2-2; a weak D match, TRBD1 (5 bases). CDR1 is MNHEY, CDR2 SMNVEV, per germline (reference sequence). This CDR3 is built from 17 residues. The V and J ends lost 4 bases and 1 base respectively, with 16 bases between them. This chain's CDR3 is CASSSPTGAENTGELFF. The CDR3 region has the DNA TGTGCCAGCAGTTCCCCGACTGGGGCGGAGAACACCGGGGAGCTGTTTTTT.

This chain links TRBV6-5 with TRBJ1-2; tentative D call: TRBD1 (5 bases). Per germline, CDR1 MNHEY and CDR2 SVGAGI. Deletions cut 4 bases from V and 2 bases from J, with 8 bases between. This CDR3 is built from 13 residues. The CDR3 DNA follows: TGTGCCAGCAGTTTCACAGGAAACTATGGCTACACCTTC. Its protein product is CASSFTGNYGYTF.

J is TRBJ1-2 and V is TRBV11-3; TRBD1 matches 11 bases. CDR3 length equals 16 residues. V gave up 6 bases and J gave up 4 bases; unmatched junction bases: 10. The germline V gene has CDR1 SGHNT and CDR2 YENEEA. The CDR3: CASSSLGTGGVYGYTF. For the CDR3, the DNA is TGTGCCAGCAGTTCCCTTGGGACAGGGGGTGTCTATGGCTACACCTTC.

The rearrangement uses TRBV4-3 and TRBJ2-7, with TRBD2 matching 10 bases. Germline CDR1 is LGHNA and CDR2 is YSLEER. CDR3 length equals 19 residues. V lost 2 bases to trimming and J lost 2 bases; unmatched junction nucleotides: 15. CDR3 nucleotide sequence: TGCGCCAGCAGCCAATGGGGAACTAGCGGGGCAGCAACGCCCTACGAGCAGTACTTC. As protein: CASSQWGTSGAATPYEQYF.